This is a list of T cell receptor beta chains from one sample in a study of blood T cell repertoires in COVID-19. TCRdb's table, derived via immunoSEQ multiplex PCR, lists solely in-frame clones and lacks some. This table has fewer than 200,000 clones, roughly 76% appearing once. The sequenced material came from peripheral blood. These receptor sequences come from a woman of 80 years or more with COVID-19, enrolled during active disease. CDR3s include the opening cysteine and the closing phenylalanine or tryptophan. The D gene is left open where the match is weak. Expanded clones are given a class, and other clones once, few, many or no size at all.

CDR3 DNA,CDR3 protein,V gene,clone size,D gene,J gene
TGTGCCAGTAGTATTCCGAGGGAGGAAGGCTACACCTTC,CASSIPREEGYTF,TRBV19,once,.,TRBJ1-2
TGTGCCAGCAGTTTCGGCCCCCGGGACACTTCCTACGAGCAGTACTTC,CASSFGPRDTSYEQYF,TRBV28,.,.,TRBJ2-7
TGTGCCAGCAGTCCAAAAGGACAAACGAACACCGGGGAGCTGTTTTTT,CASSPKGQTNTGELFF,TRBV6-2/TRBV6-3,few,.,TRBJ2-2
TGTGCCAGCAGCACGGACAGGGCCTATGGCTACACCTTC,CASSTDRAYGYTF,TRBV7-8,.,TRBD1,TRBJ1-2
TGCGCCAGCAGCGGGGGACAGGGCTTCTCCTACGAGCAGTACTTC,CASSGGQGFSYEQYF,TRBV5-1,.,TRBD1,TRBJ2-7
TGTGCCAGCAGCACAAGACAGGCCGGGGGGGCCAACGTCCTGACTTTC,CASSTRQAGGANVLTF,TRBV5-4,.,.,TRBJ2-6
TGTGCCAGCAGTTTTACAACAGGTTATAGCAATCAGCCCCAGCATTTT,CASSFTTGYSNQPQHF,TRBV2,.,.,TRBJ1-5
TGTGCCAGCAGCCCCGCGGACAGGGTGGTTGGCGAAAAACTGTTTTTT,CASSPADRVVGEKLFF,TRBV7-9,.,TRBD1,TRBJ1-4
TGTGCCAGCAGCCCCCACCGGGACTTAGCCGGGGAGCTGTTTTTT,CASSPHRDLAGELFF,TRBV4-2,few,.,TRBJ2-2
TGTGCCAGCAGCCCCAGGATAGCGGGATTCACAGATACGCAGTATTTT,CASSPRIAGFTDTQYF,TRBV9,.,TRBD2,TRBJ2-3
TGTGCCAGCAGCTCACTGGAGGGGTGGACTAATGAAAAACTGTTTTTT,CASSSLEGWTNEKLFF,TRBV28,.,.,TRBJ1-4
TGTGCCAGCAGTTTCCAGGGATCCAGGCGCTACACCTTC,CASSFQGSRRYTF,TRBV12-3/TRBV12-4,.,.,TRBJ1-2
TGCGCCAGCAGCTTGACTGGGACAGATGAAGAGACCCAGTACTTC,CASSLTGTDEETQYF,TRBV5-1,.,TRBD1,TRBJ2-5
TGCAGCGTGGACGGGACAGGGGGAGAGTATGAGCAGTTCTTC,CSVDGTGGEYEQFF,TRBV29-1,.,TRBD1,TRBJ2-1
TGTGCCAGCAGTATCACGAACACCGGGGAGCTGTTTTTT,CASSITNTGELFF,TRBV27,.,.,TRBJ2-2
TGTGCCAGCATTCCGGGACAGGGCATGGAGGGCTACACCTTC,CASIPGQGMEGYTF,TRBV28,few,TRBD1,TRBJ1-2
TGTGCCAGCAGCCTCGGACAGGGGAATTGGGATAGCAATCAGCCCCAGCATTTT,CASSLGQGNWDSNQPQHF,TRBV11-2,.,TRBD1,TRBJ1-5
TGTGCCAGCAGCAGCGTCGGCCTGATACGCGGCACTGAAGCTTTCTTT,CASSSVGLIRGTEAFF,TRBV28,.,.,TRBJ1-1
TGTGCCAGTAGTCCCGGACAGCCTCGGGAACTGTTTTTT,CASSPGQPRELFF,TRBV19,.,.,TRBJ1-4
TGTGCCAGCAGTTTGGGGTCCCAGACAGACTTCACCTACAATGAGCAGTTCTTC,CASSLGSQTDFTYNEQFF,TRBV27,few,.,TRBJ2-1
TGTGCCAGCAGCTTATCCTTTAATCAGCCCCAGCATTTT,CASSLSFNQPQHF,TRBV11-3,.,.,TRBJ1-5
TGTGCCAGCAGCTTTAGTCTAGCGGGGGGCAACAATGAGCAGTTCTTC,CASSFSLAGGNNEQFF,TRBV7-3,.,TRBD2,TRBJ2-1
TGTGCCTGGAGCCGCGGGGCAGGGCTTAGGTACGAGCAGTACTTC,CAWSRGAGLRYEQYF,TRBV30,.,.,TRBJ2-7
TGCGCCAGCAGCCAAGAAAATAAGGGCGCGGGTGAAGCTTTCTTT,CASSQENKGAGEAFF,TRBV4-1,.,.,TRBJ1-1
TGTGCCAGCAGTTTCGGCGGGAGTTACGGAGATACGCAGTATTTT,CASSFGGSYGDTQYF,TRBV28,.,TRBD2,TRBJ2-3
TGCGCCAGCAGCTCAGGGGACGACGGGAATGAGCAGTTCTTC,CASSSGDDGNEQFF,TRBV5-1,.,.,TRBJ2-1
TGTGCCAGCTCAGTCCTTTCCGGGAGGTATGGCACAGATACGCAGTATTTT,CASSVLSGRYGTDTQYF,TRBV18,.,TRBD2,TRBJ2-3
TGTGCCAGCAGCGTCGATGGGACAGGGGACTTTGGCTACACCTTC,CASSVDGTGDFGYTF,TRBV9,.,TRBD1,TRBJ1-2
TGCGCCAGCAGTCGAAGGCCGACAGGGGCGAGGGAAGATACGCAGTATTTT,CASSRRPTGAREDTQYF,TRBV4-1,.,TRBD1,TRBJ2-3
TGTGCCAGCAGCTTTCGAACAGGACAGAACACTGAAGCTTTCTTT,CASSFRTGQNTEAFF,TRBV5-4,.,.,TRBJ1-1
TGTGCCAGCAGCCGCAGGGGTCCCTCCGAGCTGTTTTTT,CASSRRGPSELFF,TRBV12-3/TRBV12-4,.,.,TRBJ2-2
TGTGCCAGCAGTTCGGCAGGGGTCAATTCACCCCTCCACTTT,CASSSAGVNSPLHF,TRBV27,.,.,TRBJ1-6
TGCGCCAGCAGCCAAGTAGCGGGAGGGCCCACCTACGAGCAGTACTTC,CASSQVAGGPTYEQYF,TRBV5-1,.,TRBD2,TRBJ2-7